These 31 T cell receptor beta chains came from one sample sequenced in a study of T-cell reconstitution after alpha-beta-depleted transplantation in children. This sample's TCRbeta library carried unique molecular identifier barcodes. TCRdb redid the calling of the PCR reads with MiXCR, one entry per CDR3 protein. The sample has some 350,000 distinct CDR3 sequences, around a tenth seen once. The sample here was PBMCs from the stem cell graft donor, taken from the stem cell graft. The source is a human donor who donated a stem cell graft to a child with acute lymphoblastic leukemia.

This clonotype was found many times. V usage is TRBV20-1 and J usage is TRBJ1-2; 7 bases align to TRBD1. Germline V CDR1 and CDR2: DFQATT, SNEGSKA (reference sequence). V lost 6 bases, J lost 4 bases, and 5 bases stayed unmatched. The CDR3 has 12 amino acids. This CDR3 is CSAGTVSYGYTF. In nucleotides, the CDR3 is TGCAGTGCGGGGACAGTTAGCTATGGCTACACCTTC.

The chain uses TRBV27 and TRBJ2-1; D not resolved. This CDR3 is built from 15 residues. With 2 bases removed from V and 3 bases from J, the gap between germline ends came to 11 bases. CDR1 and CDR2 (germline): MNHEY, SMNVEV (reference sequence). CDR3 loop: CASSLLRTVYNEQFF. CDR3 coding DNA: TGTGCCAGCAGTTTACTGAGGACGGTCTACAATGAGCAGTTCTTC.

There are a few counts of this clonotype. This chain's CDR3 is CASSVDQGLYEQYF. CDR3 DNA sequence: TGTGCCAGCAGCGTCGACCAGGGACTCTACGAGCAGTACTTC. V is TRBV27 and J is TRBJ2-7; TRBD2 might be the D (6 bases). Trimming stripped 6 bases from V and 3 bases from J, with 15 bases between. The CDR3 runs 14 residues. Per germline, CDR1 MNHEY and CDR2 SMNVEV (reference sequence).

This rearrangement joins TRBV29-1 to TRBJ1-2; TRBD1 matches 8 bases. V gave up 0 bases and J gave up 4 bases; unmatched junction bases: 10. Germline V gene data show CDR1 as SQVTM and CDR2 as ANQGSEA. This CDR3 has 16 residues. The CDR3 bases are TGCAGCGTTGAAGATAGGGGGACAGGAAGAGCCTATGGCTACACCTTC. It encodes CSVEDRGTGRAYGYTF.

The CDR3 DNA follows: TGTGCCAGCAGCCATAAAACGGCTTACGAGCAGTACTTC. It is translated as CASSHKTAYEQYF. The rearrangement uses TRBV4-2 and TRBJ2-7; D remains unclear. Trimming took off 3 bases at V and 4 bases at J, with 10 bases between the two ends. Per the germline V gene, CDR1 is LGHNA and CDR2 is YNFKEQ. The CDR3 is 13 amino acids.

CDR3 bases: TGTGCCAGCCTCCGAGGTACCGGGGAGCTGTTTTTT. It codes for CASLRGTGELFF. The rearrangement uses TRBV28 and TRBJ2-2; D gene ambiguous. This CDR3 contains 12 residues. Trimming removed 8 bases at V and 5 bases at J, with 9 bases between. Germline CDR1 MDHEN, CDR2 SYDVKM.

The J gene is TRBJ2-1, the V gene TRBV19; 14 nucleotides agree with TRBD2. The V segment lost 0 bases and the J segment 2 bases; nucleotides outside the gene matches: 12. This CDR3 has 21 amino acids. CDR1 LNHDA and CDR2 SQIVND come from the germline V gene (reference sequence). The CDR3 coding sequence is TGTGCCAGTAGTATAGATCAGACTAGCGGGAGGGCCGGACCGCCCTACAATGAGCAGTTCTTC. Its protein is CASSIDQTSGRAGPPYNEQFF. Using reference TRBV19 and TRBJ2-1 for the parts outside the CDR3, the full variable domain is DGGITQSPKYLFRKEGQNVTLSCEQNLNHDAMYWYRQDPGQGLRLIYYSQIVNDFQKGDIAEGYSVSREKKESFPLTVTSAQKNPTAFYLCASSIDQTSGRAGPPYNEQFFGPGTRLTVL.

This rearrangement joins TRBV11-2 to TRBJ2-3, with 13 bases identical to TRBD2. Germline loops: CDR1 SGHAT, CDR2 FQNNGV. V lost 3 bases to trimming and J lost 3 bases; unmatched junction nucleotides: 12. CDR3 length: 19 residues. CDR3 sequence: CASSFLKTSGRSWTDTQYF. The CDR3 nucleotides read TGTGCCAGCAGCTTTCTAAAGACTAGCGGGAGGTCGTGGACAGATACGCAGTATTTT.

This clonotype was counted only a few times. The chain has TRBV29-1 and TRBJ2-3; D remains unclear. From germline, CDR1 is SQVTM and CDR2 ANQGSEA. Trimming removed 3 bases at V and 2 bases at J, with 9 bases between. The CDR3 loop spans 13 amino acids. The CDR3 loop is CSVDTLATDTQYF. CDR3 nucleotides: TGCAGCGTTGATACCCTTGCCACAGATACGCAGTATTTT.

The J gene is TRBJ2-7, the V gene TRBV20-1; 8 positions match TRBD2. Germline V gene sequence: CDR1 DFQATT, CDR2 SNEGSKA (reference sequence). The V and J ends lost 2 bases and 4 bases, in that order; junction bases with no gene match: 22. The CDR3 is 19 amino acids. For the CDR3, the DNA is TGCAGTGCTAGATTCCGAGGGAGGGGGACGAGCGGGAGTGAGTACGAGCAGTACTTC. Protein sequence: CSARFRGRGTSGSEYEQYF.

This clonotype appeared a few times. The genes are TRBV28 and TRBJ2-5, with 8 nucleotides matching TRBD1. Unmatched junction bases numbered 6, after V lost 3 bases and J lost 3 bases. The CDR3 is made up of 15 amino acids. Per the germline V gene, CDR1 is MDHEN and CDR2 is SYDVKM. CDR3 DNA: TGTGCCAGCAGTTTCCAGGGGGCGTCGAAAGAGACCCAGTACTTC. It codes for CASSFQGASKETQYF.

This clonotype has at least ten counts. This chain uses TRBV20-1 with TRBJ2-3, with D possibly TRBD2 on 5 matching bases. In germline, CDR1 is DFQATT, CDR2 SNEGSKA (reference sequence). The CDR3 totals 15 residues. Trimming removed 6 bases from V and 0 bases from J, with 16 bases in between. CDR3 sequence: CSAIPGIRSTDTQYF. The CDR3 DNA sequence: TGCAGTGCAATACCGGGAATCAGAAGCACAGATACGCAGTATTTT.

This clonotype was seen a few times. Here the CDR3 reads CSVLSDTNYGYTF. CDR3 sequence (DNA): TGCAGCGTTCTATCCGATACTAACTATGGCTACACCTTC. The chain carries TRBV29-1 and TRBJ1-2; D is uncertain. Trimming stripped 5 bases from V and 0 bases from J, with 10 bases between. The CDR3 covers 13 residues. Germline CDR1 reads SQVTM; CDR2 reads ANQGSEA. The complete variable domain, with remaining parts taken from reference TRBV29-1 and TRBJ1-2, reads SAVISQKPSRDICQRGTSLTIQCQVDSQVTMMFWYRQQPGQSLTLIATANQGSEATYESGFVIDKFPISRPNLTFSTLTVSNMSPEDSSIYLCSVLSDTNYGYTFGSGTRLTVV.

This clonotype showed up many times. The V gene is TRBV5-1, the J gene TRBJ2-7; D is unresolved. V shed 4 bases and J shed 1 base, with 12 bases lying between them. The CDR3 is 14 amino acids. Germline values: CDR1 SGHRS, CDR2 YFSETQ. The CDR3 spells CASSPGTASYEQYF. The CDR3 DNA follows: TGCGCCAGCAGCCCCGGAACGGCTTCCTACGAGCAGTACTTC.

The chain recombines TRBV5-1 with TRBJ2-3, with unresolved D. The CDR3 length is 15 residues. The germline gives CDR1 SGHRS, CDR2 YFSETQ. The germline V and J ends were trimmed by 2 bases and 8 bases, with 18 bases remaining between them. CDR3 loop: CASSFMDAATGTQYF. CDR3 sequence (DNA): TGCGCCAGCAGCTTTATGGACGCCGCCACTGGTACGCAGTATTTT.

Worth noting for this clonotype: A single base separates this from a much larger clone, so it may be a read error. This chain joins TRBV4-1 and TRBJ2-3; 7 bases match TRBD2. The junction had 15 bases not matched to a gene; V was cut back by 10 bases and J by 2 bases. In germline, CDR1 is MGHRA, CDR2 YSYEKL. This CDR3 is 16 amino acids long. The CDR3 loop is CATQKAAGTNTDTQYF. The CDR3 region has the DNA TGCGCCACTCAAAAGGCAGCGGGAACCAACACAGATACGCAGTATTTT.

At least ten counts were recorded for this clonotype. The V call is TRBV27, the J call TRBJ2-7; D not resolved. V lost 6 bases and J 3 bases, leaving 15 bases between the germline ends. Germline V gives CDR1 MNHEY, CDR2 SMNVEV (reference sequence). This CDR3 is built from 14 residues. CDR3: CASSQTPTIYEQYF. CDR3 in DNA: TGTGCCAGCAGCCAAACCCCGACCATCTACGAGCAGTACTTC.

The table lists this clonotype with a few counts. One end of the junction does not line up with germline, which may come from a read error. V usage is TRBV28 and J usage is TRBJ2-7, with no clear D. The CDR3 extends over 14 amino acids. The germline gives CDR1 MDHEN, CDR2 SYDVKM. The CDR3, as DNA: TGTGCCAGCCGGGTGGGGTCCTTCTCCGACGAGCAGTACTTC. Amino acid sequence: CASRVGSFSDEQYF.

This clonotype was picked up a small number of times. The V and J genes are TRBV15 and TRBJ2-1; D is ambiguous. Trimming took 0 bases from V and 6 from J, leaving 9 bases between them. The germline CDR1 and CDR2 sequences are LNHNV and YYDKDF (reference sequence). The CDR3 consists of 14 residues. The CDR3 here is CATSRDRASNEQFF. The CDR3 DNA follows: TGTGCCACCAGCAGAGACCGGGCTAGCAATGAGCAGTTCTTC.

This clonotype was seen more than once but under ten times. In DNA form, the CDR3 reads TGTGCCAGCAGCCAAGATCCGGGGAACTCTGGGGCCAACGTCCTGACTTTC. Translation gives CASSQDPGNSGANVLTF. The chain combines TRBV3-1 with TRBJ2-6, with D possibly being TRBD2 (5 bases). V lost 0 bases, J lost 0 bases, and 9 bases lay in between. The CDR3 has 17 amino acids. Germline-derived CDR1 and CDR2 are LGHDT and YNNKEL (reference sequence).

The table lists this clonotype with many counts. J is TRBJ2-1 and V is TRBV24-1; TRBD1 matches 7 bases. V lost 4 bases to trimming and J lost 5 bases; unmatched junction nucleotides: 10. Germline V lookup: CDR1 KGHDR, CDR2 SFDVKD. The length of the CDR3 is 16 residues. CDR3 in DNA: TGTGCCACCAGTGACCCCCAGGGACAGTCTCACAATGAGCAGTTCTTC. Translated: CATSDPQGQSHNEQFF.

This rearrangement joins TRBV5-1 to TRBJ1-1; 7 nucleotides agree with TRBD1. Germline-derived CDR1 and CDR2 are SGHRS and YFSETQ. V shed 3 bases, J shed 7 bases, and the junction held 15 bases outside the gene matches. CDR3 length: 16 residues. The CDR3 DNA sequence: TGCGCCAGCAGCTCGGGCACCTCGACAGGGCTCTATGAAGCTTTCTTT. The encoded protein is CASSSGTSTGLYEAFF.

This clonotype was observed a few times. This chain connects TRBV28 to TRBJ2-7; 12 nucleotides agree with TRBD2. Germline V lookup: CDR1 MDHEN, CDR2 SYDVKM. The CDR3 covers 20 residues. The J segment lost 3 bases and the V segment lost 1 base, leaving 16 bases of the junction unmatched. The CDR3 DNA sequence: TGTGCCAGCAGTTTATATCAGGGGGCCTTTCCTAGCGGGAGGGACTACGAGCAGTACTTC. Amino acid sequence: CASSLYQGAFPSGRDYEQYF.

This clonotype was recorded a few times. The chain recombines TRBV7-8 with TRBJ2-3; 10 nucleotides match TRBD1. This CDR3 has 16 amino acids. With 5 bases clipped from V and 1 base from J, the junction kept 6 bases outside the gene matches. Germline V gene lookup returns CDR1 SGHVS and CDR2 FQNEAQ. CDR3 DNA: TGTGCCAGCAGCGAACGACAGGGGGCGGGCACAGATACGCAGTATTTT. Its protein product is CASSERQGAGTDTQYF. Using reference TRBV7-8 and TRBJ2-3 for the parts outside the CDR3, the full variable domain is GAGVSQSPRYKVAKRGQDVALRCDPISGHVSLFWYQQALGQGPEFLTYFQNEAQLDKSGLPSDRFFAERPEGSVSTLKIQRTQQEDSAVYLCASSERQGAGTDTQYFGPGTRLTVL.

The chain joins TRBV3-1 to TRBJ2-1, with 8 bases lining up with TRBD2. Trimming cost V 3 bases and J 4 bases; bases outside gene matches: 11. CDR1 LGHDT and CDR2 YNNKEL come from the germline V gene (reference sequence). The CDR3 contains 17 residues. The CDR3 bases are TGTGCCAGCAGCCACCACCGCTCAGCGGGAGCGTACAATGAGCAGTTCTTC. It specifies CASSHHRSAGAYNEQFF.

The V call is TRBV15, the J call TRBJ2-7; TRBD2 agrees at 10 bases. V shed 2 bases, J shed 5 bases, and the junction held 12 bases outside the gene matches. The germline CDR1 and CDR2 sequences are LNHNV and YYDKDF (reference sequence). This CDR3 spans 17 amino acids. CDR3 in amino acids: CATSRYGVAGTSDEQYF. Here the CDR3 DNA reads TGTGCCACCAGCAGATACGGAGTAGCCGGGACTAGCGACGAGCAGTACTTC.

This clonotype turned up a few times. The CDR3 nucleotides are TGTGCCATCTTCAGGGGGCCGTCTTCAGCCGTCTATGGCTACACCTTC. It is translated as CAIFRGPSSAVYGYTF. V and J are TRBV10-3 and TRBJ1-2, with 8 nucleotides matching TRBD1. The CDR3 loop spans 16 amino acids. V trimming: 8 bases; J trimming: 4 bases; junction bases outside the gene matches: 15. Germline CDR1 ENHRY, CDR2 SYGVKD.

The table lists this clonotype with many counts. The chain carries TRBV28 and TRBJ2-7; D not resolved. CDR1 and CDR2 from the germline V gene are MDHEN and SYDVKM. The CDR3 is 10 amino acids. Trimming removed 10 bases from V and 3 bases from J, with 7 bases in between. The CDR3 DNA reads TGTGCCACCCTAAGCTACGAGCAGTACTTC. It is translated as CATLSYEQYF.

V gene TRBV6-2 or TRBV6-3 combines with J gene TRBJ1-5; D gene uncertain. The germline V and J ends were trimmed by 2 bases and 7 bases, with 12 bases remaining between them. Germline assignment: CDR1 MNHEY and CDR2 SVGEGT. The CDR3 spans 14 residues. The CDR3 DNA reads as TGTGCCAGCAGTTACACGGGAAGAGGGCAGCCCCAGCATTTT. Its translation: CASSYTGRGQPQHF.

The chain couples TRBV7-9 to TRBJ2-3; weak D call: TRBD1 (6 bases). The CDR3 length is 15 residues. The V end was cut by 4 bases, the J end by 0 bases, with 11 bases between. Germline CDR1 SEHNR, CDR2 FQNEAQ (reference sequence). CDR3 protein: CASSSRDKSTDTQYF. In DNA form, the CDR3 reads TGTGCCAGCAGCTCCCGGGACAAAAGCACAGATACGCAGTATTTT. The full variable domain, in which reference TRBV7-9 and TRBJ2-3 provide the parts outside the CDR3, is DTGVSQNPRHKITKRGQNVTFRCDPISEHNRLYWYRQTLGQGPEFLTYFQNEAQLEKSRLLSDRFSAERPKGSFSTLEIQRTEQGDSAMYLCASSSRDKSTDTQYFGPGTRLTVL.

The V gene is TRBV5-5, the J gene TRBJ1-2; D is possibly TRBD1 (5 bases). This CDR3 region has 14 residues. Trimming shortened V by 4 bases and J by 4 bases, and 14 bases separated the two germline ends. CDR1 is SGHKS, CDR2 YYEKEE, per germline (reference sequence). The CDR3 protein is CASSLGTGPYGYTF. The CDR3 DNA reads TGTGCCAGCAGCCTAGGGACGGGACCCTATGGCTACACCTTC.